The 30 T cell receptor beta chains below come from one sample, sequenced in a study of blood T cells in healthy people across ages. Combining a sample-barcoded 5' primer with a J-beta primer mix, a second PCR ran for about 6 to 12 cycles. TCRdb recomputed calls from the 5' RACE reads with MiXCR, one row per CDR3 protein. This sample has around 990,000 distinct CDR3 sequences; under 30% occur once, and the top ten carry about 0.69%. The same data also contributed to another study, on T cells of mothers and their children.

The source material was blood. The receptor source for this set is a girl aged 2 to 10 in good health.

The chain uses TRBV7-9 and TRBJ2-5, with 9 bases lining up with TRBD2. The better agreement between TRBJ2-7 and the DNA end casts doubt on the J call. CDR1 is SEHNR, CDR2 FQNEAQ, per germline (reference sequence). CDR3 length: 15 amino acids. CDR3 protein: CASSLVEGLADEQYF. In nucleotides, the CDR3 is TGTGCCAGCAGCTTAGTGGAGGGACTAGCAGACGAGCAGTACTTC.

This clonotype showed up just a few times. The chain combines TRBV20-1 with TRBJ2-1, with a weak D call TRBD1 (7 bases). CDR3 length: 16 residues. Trimming took 1 base from V and 4 from J, leaving 17 bases between them. The germline CDR1 and CDR2 sequences are DFQATT and SNEGSKA (reference sequence). CDR3 amino acids: CSARASGAGGYNEQFF. DNA for the CDR3: TGCAGTGCTAGAGCAAGTGGGGCAGGGGGGTACAATGAGCAGTTCTTC.

This chain links TRBV15 with TRBJ2-5, with TRBD1 identical over 7 bases. The end of the DNA is better explained by TRBJ2-1, so the J call may be wrong. Per the germline V gene, CDR1 is LNHNV and CDR2 is YYDKDF (reference sequence). The CDR3 sequence is 18 residues long. The CDR3 region is CATSSRGSLPWLLHEQFF. CDR3 DNA: TGTGCCACCAGCAGCAGGGGGTCGCTACCCTGGTTGCTCCATGAGCAGTTCTTC.

This clonotype was seen more than once but under ten times. The J gene is TRBJ2-5, the V gene TRBV11-2; 15 bases match TRBD2. The V and J ends lost 5 bases and 0 bases, in that order; junction bases with no gene match: 13. CDR3 length: 20 amino acids. Looked up from germline, CDR1 is SGHAT and CDR2 is FQNNGV. CDR3 in DNA: TGTGCCAGCAGCCTCTCCGACTGGACTAGCGGGAGGGGGCACCAAGAGACCCAGTACTTC. This encodes CASSLSDWTSGRGHQETQYF. Variable domain in full (rest from reference TRBV11-2 and TRBJ2-5): EAGVAQSPRYKIIEKRQSVAFWCNPISGHATLYWYQQILGQGPKLLIQFQNNGVVDDSQLPKDRFSAERLKGVDSTLKIQPAKLEDSAVYLCASSLSDWTSGRGHQETQYFGPGTRLLVL.

The V and J genes are TRBV20-1 and TRBJ2-1, with D tentatively TRBD2 (6 bases). Trimming shortened V by 3 bases and J by 0 bases, and 9 bases separated the two germline ends. The CDR3 has 14 amino acids. CDR1 is DFQATT, CDR2 SNEGSKA, per germline (reference sequence). The CDR3, as DNA: TGCAGTGCTAGTTGGCGGGACTCCTACAATGAGCAGTTCTTC. Translation: CSASWRDSYNEQFF.

This sequence joins TRBV6-6 and TRBJ1-1; D is ambiguous. The CDR3 is 16 residues long. CDR1 is MNHNY, CDR2 SVGAGI, per germline (reference sequence). Deletions cut 4 bases from V and 1 base from J, with 16 bases between. CDR3 protein: CASSSRREGSNTEAFF. The CDR3 nucleotides are TGTGCCAGCAGTTCACGGAGGGAGGGCTCGAACACTGAAGCTTTCTTT.

The chain has TRBV12-3 or TRBV12-4 and TRBJ2-3; D is unresolved. Trimming left V 3 bases short and J 2 bases short, with 9 bases between. This CDR3 region has 14 residues. CDR3: CASSLMVLTDTQYF. DNA for the CDR3: TGTGCCAGCAGTTTGATGGTCCTCACAGATACGCAGTATTTT.

The rearrangement joins TRBV19 to TRBJ2-3; D is uncertain. The CDR3 extends over 11 amino acids. In germline, CDR1 is LNHDA, CDR2 SQIVND (reference sequence). V was shortened by 8 bases and J by 0 bases, with 3 bases between the two germline ends. This chain's CDR3 is CASWSTDTQYF. Written as DNA, the CDR3 is TGTGCCAGTTGGAGCACAGATACGCAGTATTTT.

V usage is TRBV7-2 and J usage is TRBJ1-2; D remains ambiguous. Germline V gene lookup returns CDR1 SGHTA and CDR2 FQGNSA. Trimming took 1 base from V and 5 from J, leaving 14 bases between them. The CDR3 loop spans 15 amino acids. The CDR3 loop is CASSLGFPQRYGYTF. CDR3 bases: TGTGCCAGCAGCTTAGGGTTTCCACAGCGTTATGGCTACACCTTC.

This clonotype was seen a few times. This rearrangement joins TRBV28 to TRBJ1-1, with D perhaps matching TRBD1 (6 bases). The germline gives CDR1 MDHEN, CDR2 SYDVKM. The CDR3 is 16 residues long. Trimming stripped 1 base from V and 5 bases from J, with 17 bases between. CDR3 loop: CASSLYPRGGGTEAFF. For the CDR3, the DNA is TGTGCCAGCAGTTTATATCCCAGGGGCGGTGGGACTGAAGCTTTCTTT.

The chain's CDR3 is CASSHSGGTAYNEQFF. The CDR3 DNA reads as TGCGCCAGCAGCCATAGCGGTGGGACCGCTTACAATGAGCAGTTCTTC. The chain combines TRBV5-1 with TRBJ2-1, with D possibly matching TRBD2 (6 bases). In germline, CDR1 is SGHRS, CDR2 YFSETQ. The CDR3 runs to 16 residues. Trimming shortened V by 4 bases and J by 4 bases, and 18 bases separated the two germline ends.

This clonotype has only a few counts. The genes are TRBV2 and TRBJ1-4; unclear D gene. Between the trimmed V and J ends, which lost 6 bases and 2 bases, there was a span of 10 bases. The length of the CDR3 is 14 residues. Germline loops: CDR1 SNHLY, CDR2 FYNNEI. The CDR3 region has the DNA TGTGCCAGCAGAGTAGCCGGGACTAATGAAAAACTGTTTTTT. It specifies CASRVAGTNEKLFF.

The genes are TRBV5-5 and TRBJ1-4; 8 bases are a match to TRBD1. Trimming removed 7 bases from V and 4 bases from J; junction bases left unmatched: 3. Looked up from germline, CDR1 is SGHKS and CDR2 is YYEKEE (reference sequence). The CDR3 covers 13 residues. The CDR3 spells CASLGQDNEKLFF. Written as DNA, the CDR3 is TGTGCCAGCTTGGGACAGGATAATGAAAAACTGTTTTTT.

V usage is TRBV10-3 and J usage is TRBJ2-7; D is unresolved. V was clipped by 3 bases and J by 3 bases, with 12 bases between them. Germline V gives CDR1 ENHRY, CDR2 SYGVKD. This CDR3 has 14 amino acids. The CDR3 DNA reads as TGTGCCATCAGTGAATCAGACCCCTACTACGAGCAGTACTTC. Amino acids: CAISESDPYYEQYF.

The rearrangement joins TRBV7-8 to TRBJ2-5, with TRBD1 matching over 9 bases. This CDR3 is built from 18 residues. Germline V lookup: CDR1 SGHVS, CDR2 FQNEAQ. V was clipped by 4 bases and J by 4 bases; unmatched bases: 16. The CDR3 sequence: CASSSPAGQGVLRETQYF. CDR3 nucleotides: TGTGCCAGCAGCTCACCGGCGGGACAGGGCGTTTTAAGAGAGACCCAGTACTTC.

The genes are TRBV6-5 and TRBJ2-7, with TRBD2 matching over 12 bases. This CDR3 is 14 amino acids long. V lost 6 bases, J lost 7 bases, and 7 bases stayed unmatched. Germline V gene data show CDR1 as MNHEY and CDR2 as SVGAGI. The CDR3 sequence is CASRRLAGAQEQYF. The DNA of the CDR3 is TGTGCCAGCAGGCGACTAGCGGGAGCTCAGGAGCAGTACTTC.

This clonotype has a single count. The V call is TRBV12-3 or TRBV12-4, the J call TRBJ1-5, with TRBD1 matching over 7 bases. The CDR3 consists of 12 residues. The V segment lost 5 bases and the J segment 7 bases; nucleotides outside the gene matches: 2. The CDR3 DNA reads TGTGCCAGCAGTAGGGGGCAACAGCCCCAGCATTTT. It yields the protein CASSRGQQPQHF.

This clonotype has just a few counts. This chain connects TRBV7-8 to TRBJ1-6; D remains ambiguous. CDR1 is SGHVS, CDR2 FQNEAQ, per germline. The CDR3 sequence is 14 residues long. V lost 4 bases and J lost 9, with 13 bases in between. CDR3 loop: CASSSRPGFSPLHF. The CDR3 DNA follows: TGTGCCAGCAGCTCCCGGCCGGGGTTTTCACCCCTCCACTTT.

The chain has TRBV12-3 or TRBV12-4 and TRBJ1-5; unclear D gene. The V end lost 4 bases, the J end lost 0 bases, and 10 bases lay between the germline ends. This CDR3 is built from 15 residues. CDR3 sequence (DNA): TGTGCCAGCAGTTACGACGGACTTAGCAATCAGCCCCAGCATTTT. Its translation is CASSYDGLSNQPQHF.

This clonotype was detected only a few times. The rearrangement joins TRBV4-2 to TRBJ2-5; 7 nucleotides align to TRBD2. Unmatched junction bases numbered 9, after V lost 0 bases and J lost 5 bases. Germline V CDR1 and CDR2: LGHNA, YNFKEQ. The CDR3 has 16 amino acids. The CDR3 coding sequence is TGTGCCAGCAGCCAAGACGGTGGGGGGGGGACGGAGACCCAGTACTTC. It translates to CASSQDGGGGTETQYF.

In this sample, this clonotype turned up a few times. The rearrangement uses TRBV7-2 and TRBJ2-4; 9 bases map to TRBD1. Looked up from germline, CDR1 is SGHTA and CDR2 is FQGNSA. The CDR3 extends over 16 amino acids. V was pared by 5 bases and J by 12 bases, with 17 bases of the junction left unmatched. DNA for the CDR3: TGTGCCAGCAGCACTGACCCGGGACAGGGATGGATTTCTCAGTACTTC. Amino acids: CASSTDPGQGWISQYF.

This clonotype has just one count. The rearrangement uses TRBV3-1 and TRBJ2-1; TRBD2 is a possible D gene (6 bases). The V end lost 2 bases, the J end lost 7 bases, and 12 bases lay between the germline ends. The CDR3 loop spans 14 amino acids. In germline, CDR1 is LGHDT, CDR2 YNNKEL (reference sequence). Here the CDR3 DNA reads TGTGCCAGCAGCCAAAATGCGGGGATGAATGAGCAGTTCTTC. Translating it yields CASSQNAGMNEQFF.

V usage is TRBV20-1 and J usage is TRBJ2-5; 12 bases match TRBD2. Trimming at V came to 5 bases and at J to 3 bases, leaving 7 bases not matched to a gene. The CDR3 has 15 amino acids. The germline V gene encodes CDR1 DFQATT and CDR2 SNEGSKA (reference sequence). CDR3 region: CSASWTSGVKETQYF. CDR3 DNA sequence: TGCAGTGCTTCCTGGACTAGCGGGGTTAAAGAGACCCAGTACTTC.

In this sample, this clonotype turned up a few times. Mismatch with germline at one junction end may stem from a read error. V gene TRBV3-1 combines with J gene TRBJ1-2; TRBD1 agrees at 8 bases. The CDR3 covers 13 residues. Germline CDR1 reads LGHDT; CDR2 reads YNNKEL (reference sequence). The CDR3 protein is CTSSRGQGKGYTF. In DNA, the CDR3 is TGTACCAGCAGCCGAGGACAGGGAAAAGGCTACACCTTC.

The rearrangement links TRBV20-1 to TRBJ1-5; 9 nucleotides match TRBD1. The V gene's germline CDR1 is DFQATT and CDR2 SNEGSKA (reference sequence). V was clipped by 6 bases and J by 1 base; unmatched bases: 10. This CDR3 has 16 residues. DNA of the CDR3: TGCAGTGCGGGGGGACAGGGCACACTAAGCAATCAGCCCCAGCATTTT. As protein: CSAGGQGTLSNQPQHF.

The rearrangement links TRBV29-1 to TRBJ2-3; TRBD2 agrees at 7 bases. The CDR3 has 14 residues. Unmatched junction bases numbered 7, after V lost 4 bases and J lost 3 bases. The germline CDR1 and CDR2 sequences are SQVTM and ANQGSEA. In DNA form, the CDR3 reads TGCAGCGTTGGAGCGTGGGAGGGAACAGATACGCAGTATTTT. Translating it yields CSVGAWEGTDTQYF.

The chain links TRBV12-3 or TRBV12-4 to TRBJ1-5; D is unclear. CDR3 size: 13 residues. Trimming shortened V by 5 bases and J by 8 bases, and 13 bases separated the two germline ends. For the CDR3, the DNA is TGTGCCAGCAGTCAAGCCGTTTGGGAGCCCCAGCATTTT. As protein: CASSQAVWEPQHF.

This clonotype was detected a few times. The V gene is TRBV28, the J gene TRBJ2-5; D gene uncertain. Near its end, the DNA agrees better with TRBJ2-7, so the J call may be wrong. The CDR3 length is 13 residues. CDR1 MDHEN and CDR2 SYDVKM come from the germline V gene. The CDR3 region is CASRPDSSYEQYF. The CDR3 DNA reads TGTGCCAGCAGACCAGATAGCTCCTACGAGCAGTACTTC.

This clonotype was found many times. The genes are TRBV6-5 and TRBJ2-5, with TRBD1 matching over 7 bases. V dropped 6 bases and J dropped 4; count of bases not matched to a gene: 2. Germline V gene data show CDR1 as MNHEY and CDR2 as SVGAGI. The CDR3 loop spans 12 amino acids. CDR3 residues: CASSWDRETQYF. In nucleotides, the CDR3 is TGTGCCAGCAGCTGGGACAGAGAGACCCAGTACTTC.

This clonotype showed up just a few times. The chain combines TRBV15 with TRBJ1-5; a possible D gene is TRBD1 (5 bases). V shed 4 bases and J shed 4 bases, with 14 bases lying between them. This CDR3 is built from 15 residues. The germline V gene has CDR1 LNHNV and CDR2 YYDKDF (reference sequence). DNA for the CDR3: TGTGCCACCAGCAACGAAGGACGGGGGAATCAGCCCCAGCATTTT. Translated: CATSNEGRGNQPQHF.